The rows below give T cell receptor beta chains drawn from one sample of a study of T cells expressing NK-cell markers. TCRdb reprocessed the 5' RACE reads and reports one entry per CDR3 protein, with no DNA. Recorded for this sample: about 150,000 distinct CDR3 sequences. The sequencing sample was made of blood T cells: a sorted CD56 or NKG2C T cell subset, CD4+ or CD8+ T cells, or bulk PBMC T cells (not recorded which). The receptors stem from a man between 18 and 69 years old in good health. CDR3s include the opening cysteine and the closing phenylalanine or tryptophan. Each record gives: J gene, V gene, CDR3 protein.

>TRBJ2-2|TRBV7-8
CASSPPGVTGELFF
>TRBJ2-2|TRBV3-1
CASSQLRGKGELFF
>TRBJ2-2|TRBV6-1
CASQMGRGMVGELFF
>TRBJ2-5|TRBV2
CASTPGYQETQYF
>TRBJ2-5|TRBV3-1
CASSQVDTSETQYF
>TRBJ2-6|TRBV20-1
CSLGSGANVLTF
>TRBJ2-7|TRBV6-1
CASSPGTGHEQYF
>TRBJ2-7|TRBV20-1
CSARDRDRGFNEQYF
>TRBJ1-2|TRBV7-9
CASSSIASYGYTF
>TRBJ2-3|TRBV6-2/TRBV6-3
CASNLGLAGGLPLARPDTQYF
>TRBJ1-1|TRBV21-1
CASSKVGAMNTEAFF
>TRBJ2-3|TRBV15
CATSRTGGTDTQYF
>TRBJ1-6|TRBV3-1
CASSPGGRWGNSPLHF
>TRBJ1-1|TRBV28
CASSYNPGREAFF
>TRBJ2-3|TRBV13
CASSATGRTDTQYF
>TRBJ2-7|TRBV5-6
CASRPGTDLYEQYF
>TRBJ1-2|TRBV29-1
CSVAGQGRYGYTF
>TRBJ1-1|TRBV27
CASGDSMNTEAFF
>TRBJ2-5|TRBV7-9
CASSLTNGKETQYF
>TRBJ2-7|TRBV6-2/TRBV6-3
CASSYSHGSYEQYF
>TRBJ2-3|TRBV7-9
CASSLSTGGSRDTQYF
>TRBJ1-4|TRBV9
CASSPGGVLFF
>TRBJ2-5|TRBV6-1
CASSDSPGLGRWETQYF
>TRBJ2-7|TRBV20-1
CSARETSYEQYF
>TRBJ1-1|TRBV19
CASSWYGRGNTEAFF
>TRBJ2-7|TRBV29-1
CSVEGVAAPYEQYF
>TRBJ1-2|TRBV6-2/TRBV6-3
CASSYDGQGPDYGYTF
>TRBJ2-7|TRBV9
CASSVSPGTYSYEQYF
>TRBJ2-7|TRBV25-1
CASSESAGGPLEQYF
>TRBJ2-5|TRBV2
CASSEWGLAGANVQETQYF
>TRBJ2-3|TRBV2
CASSVLGLEVDTQYF
>TRBJ2-7|TRBV27
CASSSTYSTGFHEQYF
>TRBJ2-7|TRBV14
CASSHRVGYEQYF
>TRBJ2-3|TRBV19
CASIRVFYTDTQYF
>TRBJ2-5|TRBV9
CASSPGTGGAETQYF